The 8 T cell receptor beta chains below come from one sample, sequenced in a study of T cell repertoires in cytomegalovirus infection. No antigen has been identified for these receptors. MiXCR, run by TCRdb on the reads, gives a single entry per CDR3 protein. The sample has approximately 910,000 distinct CDR3 sequences; approximately 32% are singletons. The sample consisted of cultured CD8+ T cells from PBMCs, taken from culture after CMV antigen stimulation. All receptors derive from a human donor in good health (CMV status not recorded). Some clones in this sample may be carry-over from other donors' samples.

The genes are TRBV7-8 and TRBJ2-4; TRBD2 is a possible D gene (5 bases). V was shortened by 4 bases and J by 2 bases, with 15 bases between the two germline ends. The CDR3 is 16 amino acids. CDR1 is SGHVS and CDR2 is FQNEAQ in the germline V gene. The CDR3 reads CASSSDPGGPKNIQYF. The DNA of the CDR3 is TGTGCCAGCAGCTCGGACCCTGGAGGTCCCAAAAACATTCAGTACTTC.

The chain is built from TRBV29-1 and TRBJ2-1, with TRBD2 matching 10 bases. V gave up 7 bases and J gave up 5 bases; unmatched junction bases: 8. Germline lookup yields CDR1 SQVTM and CDR2 ANQGSEA. The CDR3 contains 14 residues. CDR3 DNA sequence: TGCAGCGCCTTTAGCGGGGGGTGGAACAATGAGCAGTTCTTC. This codes for CSAFSGGWNNEQFF.

In its sample, this clonotype was seen a few times. This chain uses TRBV12-3 or TRBV12-4 with TRBJ2-1; 7 bases match TRBD1. The CDR3 consists of 13 residues. V was clipped by 2 bases and J by 8 bases; unmatched bases: 3. This CDR3 reads CASSLKGAYEQFF. The CDR3 DNA reads TGTGCCAGCAGTTTAAAGGGGGCCTATGAGCAGTTCTTC.

The genes are TRBV18 and TRBJ1-5; no clear D gene. Between the trimmed V and J ends, which lost 2 bases and 0 bases, there was a span of 8 bases. Germline V gene data show CDR1 as KGHSH and CDR2 as LQKENI. The CDR3 consists of 15 residues. This CDR3 is CASSPWGYSNQPQHF. CDR3 coding DNA: TGTGCCAGCTCACCATGGGGATATAGCAATCAGCCCCAGCATTTT.

The chain carries TRBV6-5 and TRBJ2-5; D gene ambiguous. Per the germline V gene, CDR1 is MNHEY and CDR2 is SVGAGI. Trimming cost V 2 bases and J 5 bases, with 15 bases left between them. CDR3 length equals 15 residues. CDR3 loop: CASSYPQAPRETQYF. CDR3 DNA: TGTGCCAGCAGTTACCCGCAGGCTCCTCGCGAGACCCAGTACTTC.

This clonotype was recorded at least ten times. The chain links TRBV7-6 to TRBJ2-7; the match to TRBD1 covers 10 bases. Germline trimming cut 5 bases from V and 4 bases from J; bases unmatched to any gene: 5. This CDR3 has 14 amino acids. CDR1 and CDR2 from the germline V gene are SGHVS and FNYEAQ. CDR3 sequence: CASSPRTGGYEQYV. The CDR3, as DNA: TGTGCCAGCAGCCCTAGGACAGGGGGGTACGAGCAGTACGTC.

The rearrangement uses TRBV4-1 and TRBJ2-1; D gene ambiguous. With 4 bases removed from V and 3 bases from J, the gap between germline ends came to 25 bases. The CDR3 is 19 residues long. CDR1 MGHRA and CDR2 YSYEKL come from the germline V gene. The CDR3 DNA reads TGCGCCAGCAGCCTAGCATACTCCAGTCTATCCCCTAGCTACAATGAGCAGTTCTTC. As protein: CASSLAYSSLSPSYNEQFF.

This clonotype appeared once. J is TRBJ2-2 and V is TRBV20-1; maybe TRBD2 (5 bases). The CDR3 totals 18 residues. Trimming stripped 1 base from V and 0 bases from J, with 18 bases between. Looked up from germline, CDR1 is DFQATT and CDR2 is SNEGSKA (reference sequence). For the CDR3, the DNA is TGCAGTGCTAGAGTCCTACGGAGGAGCGCCGCGAACACCGGGGAGCTGTTTTTT. The encoded protein is CSARVLRRSAANTGELFF.